This T cell receptor beta chain was retrieved from a study of T cells after yellow fever vaccination. Using its own MiXCR run on the 5' RACE reads, TCRdb lists one record per CDR3 protein. The table records around 600,000 distinct CDR3 sequences, 10% to 15% of them present only once. This clonotype was counted a few times. Its antigen remains unknown. Whole-study results and caveats: Reappearance after the booster was seen for most primary-vaccination clones, at 95% to 96% CD4 and about 90% CD8. The secondary response showed a weaker magnitude and a faster peak, day 5 versus 15.

V shed 1 base, J shed 4 bases, and the junction held 2 bases outside the gene matches. The germline gives CDR1 LGHNA, CDR2 YSLEER. The CDR3 is made up of 15 amino acids. The specimen was PBMCs, collected on the day of the yellow fever booster vaccination. The TCR was taken from a young man who received the YFV17D yellow fever vaccine. The chain combines TRBV4-3 with TRBJ2-1; 9 bases line up with TRBD2. CDR3 nucleotide sequence: TGCGCCAGCAGCCAAGCTAGCGGGGCGTACAATGAGCAGTTCTTC. It yields the protein CASSQASGAYNEQFF.